This TCR beta chain was recovered during a study of shared clonotypes between healthy human individuals. Study-level findings and limits: Relative to their counterparts shared across all four donors, non-shared clonotypes exhibited diminished generation probabilities.

A remark on this clone: Its antigen is as yet unknown.

As originally analysed: Sequence data from immunoSEQ were junction-only and lacked quality scores; consequently, filtering differed. Produced via immunoSEQ multiplex PCR; TCRdb's table is partial and in-frame only. The V and J calls and clone size come from that table; D and trimming were worked out from the DNA. The sample lists approximately 530,000 clones, 90% to 96% occurring once. CD45RA+ naive and CD45RA-negative memory subsets were separated from CD4+ cells. J was trimmed by 3 bases and V by 8 bases; bases with no gene match: 15. The length of the CDR3 is 17 residues. The V gene's germline CDR1 is MDHEN and CDR2 SYDVKM.

The V gene is TRBV28, the J gene TRBJ2-1; 8 bases are shared with TRBD1. Sequencing was done on a sample of naive CD4+ T cells sorted from blood. Noted subset: CD45RA+ positively selected. This TCR came from a woman aged 25 to 39 in good health. The CDR3 reads CASFRTIGQGFYNEQFF. The CDR3 DNA reads as TGTGCCAGCTTTAGGACGATTGGACAGGGCTTCTACAATGAGCAGTTCTTC.